One and the same sample provided the 24 T cell receptor beta chains below, sequenced in a study of shared clonotypes between healthy human individuals. Clones were read by immunoSEQ multiplex PCR, and TCRdb kept only the in-frame ones, dropping some. Among some 580,000 clones listed, more than 95% were seen once. Material: naive CD4+ T cells sorted from blood. Sample subset: CD45RA+ positively selected. These receptors came from a woman in her 30s in good health.

The V and J genes are TRBV5-6 and TRBJ2-3, with D possibly being TRBD2 (7 bases). Germline assignment: CDR1 SGHDT and CDR2 YYEEEE. V gave up 6 bases and J gave up 2 bases, with 28 bases separating them. CDR3 length: 19 amino acids. The CDR3 is CASNAGRLKLGGATDTQYF. The CDR3 nucleotides are TGTGCCAGCAATGCGGGGCGGCTTAAATTAGGGGGGGCCACAGATACGCAGTATTTT.

The V call is TRBV5-1, the J call TRBJ2-1, with D possibly being TRBD2 (6 bases). The V end lost 0 bases, the J end lost 3 bases, and 7 bases lay between the germline ends. Looked up from germline, CDR1 is SGHRS and CDR2 is YFSETQ. The CDR3 spans 14 residues. The CDR3 spells CASSLDGSYNEQFF. In DNA, the CDR3 is TGCGCCAGCAGCTTGGACGGGAGCTACAATGAGCAGTTCTTC.

The chain carries TRBV25-1 and TRBJ2-7, with 9 nucleotides matching TRBD2. The ends lost 1 base at V and 2 bases at J; junction bases unmatched: 3. The CDR3 is made up of 15 amino acids. The germline V gene encodes CDR1 MGHDK and CDR2 SYGVNS. The CDR3 nucleotides are TGTGCCAGCAGTGAATTAGGCGGGAGGGCCTACGAGCAGTACTTC. Its protein is CASSELGGRAYEQYF.

This chain links TRBV4-1 with TRBJ1-1; D gene ambiguous. Per the germline V gene, CDR1 is MGHRA and CDR2 is YSYEKL. The V end lost 1 base, the J end lost 4 bases, and 16 bases lay between the germline ends. The length of the CDR3 is 16 residues. This CDR3 reads CASSQGNSGSGTEAFF. DNA of the CDR3: TGCGCCAGCAGCCAAGGGAATTCAGGTTCGGGCACTGAAGCTTTCTTT.

The DNA for the CDR3 is TGTGCCAGCAGTTTAGGGAGTAGGAACACCGGGGAGCTGTTTTTT. Amino acids: CASSLGSRNTGELFF. The chain is built from TRBV28 and TRBJ2-2, with a possible D match to TRBD2 (5 bases). The V gene lost 2 bases and the J gene lost 1 base, with 8 bases spanning the gap. Germline V gene lookup returns CDR1 MDHEN and CDR2 SYDVKM. CDR3 length: 15 amino acids.

The chain links TRBV11-2 to TRBJ1-4, with a possible D match to TRBD1 (5 bases). Per germline, CDR1 SGHAT and CDR2 FQNNGV. V shed 1 base and J shed 8 bases, with 17 bases lying between them. The CDR3 is made up of 16 amino acids. In DNA form, the CDR3 reads TGTGCCAGCAGCTTAGCGGGACGGACCCGTCCCGAAAAACTGTTTTTT. Its translation: CASSLAGRTRPEKLFF.

The chain employs TRBV27 and TRBJ2-7, with D perhaps TRBD2 (6 bases). Germline V CDR1 and CDR2: MNHEY, SMNVEV (reference sequence). With 4 bases removed from V and 1 base from J, the gap between germline ends came to 14 bases. The CDR3 runs 15 residues. The DNA of the CDR3 is TGTGCCAGCAGTTCCCCCGGGACTCTTTCCTACGAGCAGTACTTC. Its translation: CASSSPGTLSYEQYF.

This chain connects TRBV2 to TRBJ1-4; D ambiguous. The CDR3 is made up of 15 amino acids. The germline V gene encodes CDR1 SNHLY and CDR2 FYNNEI. V lost 2 bases and J lost 4, with 11 bases in between. Here the CDR3 DNA reads TGTGCCAGCAGTGAAACGGAACGGATTAATGAAAAACTGTTTTTT. It specifies CASSETERINEKLFF.

This clone was counted once. CDR3 protein: CASSPVDRGSYEQYF. The CDR3 region has the DNA TGTGCCAGCTCACCGGTAGACAGGGGATCCTACGAGCAGTACTTC. V usage is TRBV18 and J usage is TRBJ2-7; 8 nucleotides align to TRBD1. CDR1 is KGHSH, CDR2 LQKENI, per germline. With V trimmed by 3 bases and J by 1 base, 5 bases remained unmatched. The CDR3 has 15 residues.

The genes are TRBV7-9 and TRBJ2-3; unclear D gene. The V end was cut by 5 bases, the J end by 4 bases, with 19 bases between. The CDR3 runs to 16 residues. The V gene's germline CDR1 is SEHNR and CDR2 FQNEAQ (reference sequence). CDR3 sequence: CASSQRITGLSDTQYF. The CDR3 DNA reads TGTGCCAGCAGCCAACGCATCACTGGGCTCTCAGATACGCAGTATTTT.

The chain has TRBV10-2 and TRBJ1-2; perhaps TRBD1 as D (5 bases). Per germline, CDR1 WSHSY and CDR2 SAAADI. The CDR3 spans 14 residues. V lost 6 bases, J lost 5 bases, and 16 bases lay in between. The CDR3 loop reads CASRDAGRDYGYTF. The CDR3, as DNA: TGCGCCAGCAGGGACGCAGGGAGGGATTATGGCTACACCTTC.

This rearrangement joins TRBV10-3 to TRBJ2-7; 7 bases are a match to TRBD1. This CDR3 spans 14 amino acids. With 3 bases clipped from V and 4 bases from J, the junction kept 6 bases outside the gene matches. CDR1 is ENHRY and CDR2 is SYGVKD in the germline V gene. This chain's CDR3 is CAISERTGTYEQYF. The DNA for the CDR3 is TGTGCCATCAGTGAAAGGACAGGCACGTACGAGCAGTACTTC.

V is TRBV9 and J is TRBJ2-3, with D possibly matching TRBD2 (5 bases). Germline CDR1 reads SGDLS; CDR2 reads YYNGEE. The V gene lost 0 bases and the J gene lost 7 bases, with 18 bases spanning the gap. The length of the CDR3 is 16 residues. The CDR3 DNA reads TGTGCCAGCAGCGTAGATCAAGCGGTAAGCAGGAATACGCAGTATTTT. Amino acid sequence: CASSVDQAVSRNTQYF.

This chain links TRBV18 with TRBJ1-1; no clear D. The CDR3 covers 18 residues. Germline V gene data show CDR1 as KGHSH and CDR2 as LQKENI. V was pared by 5 bases and J by 0 bases, with 22 bases between. CDR3 in DNA: TGTGCCAGCTCAAAAAGCAGGCGGGATATCGGGCTGAACACTGAAGCTTTCTTT. This gives the protein CASSKSRRDIGLNTEAFF.

The gene calls are TRBV15 and TRBJ2-7, with TRBD2 identical over 10 bases. The junction had 6 bases not matched to a gene; V was cut back by 0 bases and J by 7 bases. Germline V gene lookup returns CDR1 LNHNV and CDR2 YYDKDF (reference sequence). The length of the CDR3 is 15 residues. The CDR3 reads CATSRDLAGVGEQYF. The CDR3 DNA reads as TGTGCCACCAGCAGAGATCTAGCGGGAGTGGGAGAGCAGTACTTC.

This chain links TRBV28 with TRBJ1-3; no firm D call. Trimming shortened V by 6 bases and J by 0 bases, and 18 bases separated the two germline ends. The CDR3 totals 17 residues. The germline gives CDR1 MDHEN, CDR2 SYDVKM. For the CDR3, the DNA is TGTGCCAGCAGACCTCAGGCCGGTTCTCTCTCTGGAAACACCATATATTTT. It translates to CASRPQAGSLSGNTIYF.

The rearrangement links TRBV13 to TRBJ2-3; 7 positions agree with TRBD1. The CDR3 is made up of 14 amino acids. Looked up from germline, CDR1 is PRHDT and CDR2 is FYEKMQ (reference sequence). V lost 2 bases and J lost 9; bases outside the gene matches: 8. CDR3 sequence: CASSLRAGGQTQYF. For the CDR3, the DNA is TGTGCCAGCAGCTTAAGGGCAGGGGGTCAGACGCAGTATTTT.

The table lists this clone with a count of one. The chain combines TRBV5-1 with TRBJ1-1; D not resolved. The CDR3 loop spans 14 amino acids. V was trimmed by 1 base and J by 1 base, leaving 8 bases between them. Per germline, CDR1 SGHRS and CDR2 YFSETQ. The CDR3 nucleotides are TGCGCCAGCAGCTTGAGGTCAGGGAACACTGAAGCTTTCTTT. Translating gives CASSLRSGNTEAFF.

V and J are TRBV11-3 and TRBJ2-1, with 9 bases fitting TRBD2. The J segment lost 0 bases and the V segment lost 8 bases, leaving 5 bases of the junction unmatched. Germline V gene lookup returns CDR1 SGHNT and CDR2 YENEEA. This CDR3 has 15 residues. The CDR3 sequence is CASSTTSGSYNEQFF. The CDR3 coding sequence is TGTGCCAGCTCCACGACTAGCGGCTCCTACAATGAGCAGTTCTTC.

This clone was detected a few times. This rearrangement joins TRBV6-1 to TRBJ1-1; no definite D call. CDR1 is MNHNS, CDR2 SASEGT, per germline. V lost 1 base, J lost 5 bases, and 8 bases lay in between. The CDR3 loop spans 13 amino acids. CDR3 amino acids: CASSEEWETEAFF. In DNA form, the CDR3 reads TGTGCCAGCAGTGAAGAATGGGAAACTGAAGCTTTCTTT.

The rearrangement links TRBV6-5 to TRBJ1-5; D may be TRBD1 (5 bases). Germline CDR1 reads MNHEY; CDR2 reads SVGAGI. The V gene lost 6 bases and the J gene lost 6 bases, with 18 bases spanning the gap. The CDR3 is 15 residues long. This CDR3 reads CASRPTEGTIQPQHF. The CDR3 region has the DNA TGTGCCAGCAGACCGACGGAGGGGACGATTCAGCCCCAGCATTTT.

J is TRBJ2-7 and V is TRBV29-1, with D possibly being TRBD1 (6 bases). The CDR3 is 14 amino acids. The ends were cut back, 6 bases at V and 2 bases at J, with 17 bases in the middle. Germline CDR1 and CDR2: SQVTM and ANQGSEA. DNA of the CDR3: TGCAGCGTGAATTTTGGACAGACCGCCTACGAGCAGTACTTC. This translates into CSVNFGQTAYEQYF.

This chain links TRBV5-1 with TRBJ2-1; D unresolved. Germline CDR1 SGHRS, CDR2 YFSETQ. V lost 4 bases and J lost 1, with 15 bases in between. The CDR3 is 16 amino acids. CDR3 loop: CASSGLGFKSYNEQFF. The CDR3 DNA sequence: TGCGCCAGCAGCGGTTTAGGGTTTAAGTCCTACAATGAGCAGTTCTTC.

The V gene is TRBV18, the J gene TRBJ2-1, with D perhaps TRBD1 (6 bases). The CDR3 spans 14 residues. The germline CDR1 and CDR2 sequences are KGHSH and LQKENI. V gave up 3 bases and J gave up 5 bases, with 11 bases separating them. This chain's CDR3 is CASSPWGRDNEQFF. Here the CDR3 DNA reads TGTGCCAGCTCACCGTGGGGGCGGGACAATGAGCAGTTCTTC. The full variable domain, in which reference TRBV18 and TRBJ2-1 provide the parts outside the CDR3, is NAGVMQNPRHLVRRRGQEARLRCSPMKGHSHVYWYRQLPEEGLKFMVYLQKENIIDESGMPKERFSAEFPKEGPSILRIQQVVRGDSAAYFCASSPWGRDNEQFFGPGTRLTVL.